This TCR beta chain was identified during a study of shared clonotypes between healthy human individuals. This clone was detected once. Its matching antigen is unknown. Sequenced by immunoSEQ multiplex PCR; TCRdb stores in-frame clones only, minus some. The sample carries 2.3 million or so clones, 85% to 95% recorded once. This CDR3 comprises 14 residues. Trimming cost V 4 bases and J 1 base, with 10 bases left between them. Germline assignment: CDR1 SGHRS and CDR2 YFSETQ. General study results and limits: Generation probability values for non-shared clonotypes were lower than those for clonotypes shared by all four donors. In general, naive subsets displayed greater estimated richness than memory subsets did.

The sequence was obtained from a man younger than 30 in good health. Some clones in this sample may be carry-over from other donors' samples. The sequenced sample consisted of naive CD4+ T cells from PBMCs. The sample's subset: CD45RA+ positively selected. The gene calls are TRBV5-1 and TRBJ2-3; D remains ambiguous. This CDR3 reads CASSVDGGTDTQYF. As DNA, the CDR3 is TGCGCCAGCAGCGTGGACGGTGGCACAGATACGCAGTATTTT.